This is a list of T cell receptor beta chains from one sample in a study of blood T cell repertoires in COVID-19. TCRdb keeps only in-frame clones here, not all; method: immunoSEQ multiplex PCR. The table has roughly 100,000 clones, 89% seen once; the top ten hold less than 6.5%. The sequenced sample consisted of peripheral blood. The origin of the receptors is an elderly woman with active COVID-19. The CDR3 runs from the conserved cysteine through the conserved F or W. D genes are given only for firm matches. Expanded clones get a size class; other rows say once, few or many, or leave the size out.

J gene,V gene,clone size,D gene,CDR3 DNA,CDR3 protein
TRBJ2-5,TRBV5-6,NA,NA,TGTGCCAGCGGGCAGGGGGGCTTCCAAGAGACCCAGTACTTC,CASGQGGFQETQYF
TRBJ2-7,TRBV4-1,NA,NA,TGCGCCAGCAGCCGTTCCGGGGGGCACGAGCAGTACTTC,CASSRSGGHEQYF
TRBJ2-3,TRBV5-1,NA,NA,TGCGCCACCAAGCAGGGTCAGTTGACAGATACGCAGTATTTT,CATKQGQLTDTQYF
TRBJ2-7,TRBV2,NA,TRBD2,TGTGCCAGCAGGGGGGGGACGAGGAGCTCCTACGAGCAGTACTTC,CASRGGTRSSYEQYF
TRBJ2-1,TRBV29-1,NA,TRBD2,TGCAGCGTTGATAGGACTAGCGGGAGTGTCTACAATGAGCAGTTCTTC,CSVDRTSGSVYNEQFF
TRBJ2-1,TRBV11-3,NA,TRBD2,TGTGCCAGCAGCCCCGCTAGCGGGAGTTACAATGAGCAGTTCTTC,CASSPASGSYNEQFF
TRBJ2-7,TRBV4-1,NA,NA,TGCGCCAGCAGCCAAGATCCCACCTACGAGCAGTACTTC,CASSQDPTYEQYF
TRBJ2-5,TRBV20-1,NA,NA,TGCAGTGCTACGGCCCGGGCCCAGTACTTC,CSATARAQYF
TRBJ1-1,TRBV7-2,NA,TRBD1,TGTGCCAGCACCCAGACAGGGGGCAGCAACACTGAAGCTTTCTTT,CASTQTGGSNTEAFF
TRBJ2-1,TRBV11-2,NA,TRBD2,TGTGCCAGCAGTTACCTAGCGGAAAAGGGTCCTCTATACAATGAGCAGTTCTTC,CASSYLAEKGPLYNEQFF
TRBJ2-3,TRBV6-4,NA,TRBD1,TGTGCCAGCAGTGAACGCGCGTTCGGGACAGGGCGGGATACGCAGTATTTT,CASSERAFGTGRDTQYF
TRBJ2-3,TRBV18,NA,TRBD2,TGTGCCAGCTCGCCTATCTCGGGTAGCGGGAGAGGAAGCACAGATACGCAGTATTTT,CASSPISGSGRGSTDTQYF
TRBJ2-1,TRBV5-8,once,TRBD2,TGTGCCAGCAGCTTGGATCTAGCGGGATACAATGAGCAGTTCTTC,CASSLDLAGYNEQFF
TRBJ2-7,TRBV7-3,NA,TRBD2,TGTGCCAGCAGCGCCTTTAGCGGGAGGGCGTACGAGCAGTACTTC,CASSAFSGRAYEQYF
TRBJ2-1,TRBV18,NA,TRBD2,TGTGCCAGCTCAAGGTCAGGGACTAGTGAGCAGTTCTTC,CASSRSGTSEQFF
TRBJ2-7,TRBV5-1,once,TRBD1,TGCGCCAGCAGCTCGGGACAGGAGGGAATTTACGAGCAGTACTTC,CASSSGQEGIYEQYF
TRBJ2-3,TRBV5-6,NA,NA,TGTGCCACCCGGTGGTGGCAGGGTCCCACAGATACGCAGTATTTT,CATRWWQGPTDTQYF
TRBJ1-2,TRBV6-6,NA,NA,TGTGCCAGCAGTCGAGGGGGGGTAGACTATGGCTACACCTTC,CASSRGGVDYGYTF
TRBJ2-3,TRBV2,NA,NA,TGTGCCAGCCTAGCACAGCCTAGCACAGATACGCAGTATTTT,CASLAQPSTDTQYF
TRBJ2-3,TRBV4-2,NA,NA,TGTGCCAGCAGCCAAGAAGGGGTCGAAGCAGATACGCAGTATTTT,CASSQEGVEADTQYF